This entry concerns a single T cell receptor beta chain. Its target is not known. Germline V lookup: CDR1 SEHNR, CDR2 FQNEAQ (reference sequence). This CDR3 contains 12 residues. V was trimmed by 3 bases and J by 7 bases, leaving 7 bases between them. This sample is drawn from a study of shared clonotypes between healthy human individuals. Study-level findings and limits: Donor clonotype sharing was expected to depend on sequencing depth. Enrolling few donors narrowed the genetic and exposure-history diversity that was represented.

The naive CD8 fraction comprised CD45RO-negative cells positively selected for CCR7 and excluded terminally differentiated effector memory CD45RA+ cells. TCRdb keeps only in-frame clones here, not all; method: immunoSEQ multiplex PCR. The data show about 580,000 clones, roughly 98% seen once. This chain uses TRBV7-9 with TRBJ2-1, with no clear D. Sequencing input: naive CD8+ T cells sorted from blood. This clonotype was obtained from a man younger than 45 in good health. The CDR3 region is CASSLDRNEQFF. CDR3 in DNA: TGTGCCAGCAGCTTGGACCGGAATGAGCAGTTCTTC.